The rows below give T cell receptor beta chains drawn from one sample of a study of control samples from healthy donors and cancer patients. The data were produced by immunoSEQ multiplex PCR, yet TCRdb's version contains in-frame clones alone and is incomplete. This repertoire shows approximately 19,000 clones, 84% found once; its top ten account for 25% to 30%. The specimen sequenced was PBMCs. These receptors all stem from a woman between 70 and 85 years old with lung cancer. CDR3s include the opening cysteine and the closing phenylalanine or tryptophan. D genes are given only for firm matches. For some rows the clone size is stated as once, few or many, or as a class when expanded; others skip it.

J gene | V gene | clone size | D gene | CDR3 protein | CDR3 DNA
TRBJ1-1 | TRBV12-3/TRBV12-4 | NA | TRBD1 | CASSRQGNTEAFF | TGTGCCAGCAGTAGACAGGGGAACACTGAAGCTTTCTTT
TRBJ1-1 | TRBV5-1 | NA | NA | CASRQGRGGTEAFF | TGCGCCAGCAGACAGGGCCGAGGGGGCACTGAAGCTTTCTTT
TRBJ2-1 | TRBV25-1 | NA | NA | CASSARGGSYNEQFF | TGTGCCAGCAGTGCAAGGGGGGGAAGCTACAATGAGCAGTTCTTC
TRBJ1-1 | TRBV30 | NA | NA | CAWSLAYTEAFF | TGTGCCTGGAGTCTAGCGTACACTGAAGCTTTCTTT
TRBJ1-6 | TRBV3-1/TRBV3-2 | NA | NA | CAGRDVPDSPLHF | TGTGCCGGCAGAGACGTTCCGGATTCACCCCTCCACTTT
TRBJ1-1 | TRBV3-1/TRBV3-2 | once | TRBD1 | CASSQDRKGAGTEAFF | TGTGCCAGCAGCCAAGATAGGAAGGGGGCGGGTACTGAAGCTTTCTTT
TRBJ2-3 | TRBV2 | NA | NA | CASNLDPGTDTQYF | TGTGCCAGTAACTTAGATCCGGGCACAGATACGCAGTATTTT
TRBJ2-1 | TRBV11-2 | NA | TRBD2 | CASSPWTSGRIDEQFF | TGTGCCAGCAGCCCGTGGACTAGCGGGAGGATCGATGAGCAGTTCTTC
TRBJ2-1 | TRBV6-2/TRBV6-3 | few | TRBD2 | CASSYRVGGRNEQFF | TGTGCCAGCAGTTACCGAGTGGGAGGGCGCAATGAGCAGTTCTTC
TRBJ2-7 | TRBV6-6 | NA | NA | CVARDFRGYEQYF | TGTGTCGCCAGGGATTTCCGGGGCTACGAGCAGTACTTC
TRBJ1-4 | TRBV2 | few | TRBD1 | CASQGAGEKLFF | TGTGCCAGTCAGGGGGCCGGGGAAAAACTGTTTTTT
TRBJ2-1 | TRBV5-1 | NA | TRBD2 | CASSSGRGTYNEQFF | TGCGCCAGCAGCTCCGGGAGGGGTACCTACAATGAGCAGTTCTTC
TRBJ2-7 | TRBV12-5 | NA | TRBD2 | CASAISGSPEQYF | TGTGCTAGTGCCATTAGCGGGAGCCCCGAGCAGTACTTC
TRBJ1-1 | TRBV18 | NA | NA | CASSPVLNTEAFF | TGTGCCAGCTCACCGGTCCTAAACACTGAAGCTTTCTTT
TRBJ2-2 | TRBV29-1 | few | NA | CTGGLAGGELFF | TGCACCGGGGGGCTAGCTGGCGGGGAGCTGTTTTTT
TRBJ1-2 | TRBV29-1 | NA | NA | CSVVSGRQNYGYTF | TGCAGCGTTGTCTCAGGGCGGCAGAACTATGGCTACACCTTC
TRBJ2-2 | TRBV5-1 | once | NA | CASSLVGPNTGELFF | TGCGCCAGCAGCTTGGTGGGGCCAAACACCGGGGAGCTGTTTTTT
TRBJ1-5 | TRBV15 | NA | NA | CATSSRRDSGQPQHF | TGTGCCACCAGCAGTAGGCGTGACTCGGGCCAGCCCCAGCATTTT
TRBJ2-7 | TRBV27 | large | NA | CASSLSGFGVNYEQYF | TGTGCCAGCAGTTTATCGGGTTTCGGGGTGAACTACGAGCAGTACTTC
TRBJ2-1 | TRBV24-1 | NA | NA | CATSDLMSNNEQFF | TGTGCCACCAGTGATTTGATGAGTAACAATGAGCAGTTCTTC
TRBJ2-3 | TRBV7-8 | NA | NA | CASSWGTLDTQYF | TGTGCCAGCAGCTGGGGGACTTTGGATACGCAGTATTTT
TRBJ2-6 | TRBV4-1 | NA | TRBD1 | CASSLPGTGKVSGANVLTF | TGCGCCAGCAGCCTCCCCGGGACAGGGAAAGTCTCTGGGGCCAACGTCCTGACTTTC
TRBJ2-5 | TRBV11-1 | NA | TRBD1 | CASSPGQGDEETQYF | TGTGCCAGCAGCCCAGGACAGGGGGACGAAGAGACCCAGTACTTC
TRBJ2-3 | TRBV6-2/TRBV6-3 | NA | TRBD1 | CASSYSGQARKEEGTQYF | TGTGCCAGCAGTTACTCGGGACAGGCCCGTAAGGAGGAGGGTACGCAGTATTTT
TRBJ1-2 | TRBV6-5 | NA | TRBD1 | CASRGIDRDGYGYTF | TGTGCCAGCAGGGGAATCGACAGGGATGGATACGGCTACACCTTC
TRBJ2-1 | TRBV4-3 | NA | TRBD2 | CASSQDRASGSEDEQFF | TGCGCCAGCAGCCAAGATAGGGCGAGCGGGAGTGAGGATGAGCAGTTCTTC
TRBJ1-1 | TRBV5-6 | NA | TRBD1 | CASSLRPGTGGFGNTEAFF | TGTGCCAGCAGCTTGCGGCCCGGGACAGGGGGCTTCGGGAACACTGAAGCTTTCTTT
TRBJ1-2 | TRBV11-3 | NA | TRBD1 | CASSPQNDRGKEGYTF | TGTGCCAGCAGCCCACAAAATGACAGGGGAAAGGAGGGCTACACCTTC
TRBJ1-5 | TRBV28 | NA | NA | CASSTGNQPQHF | TGTGCCAGCAGTACCGGGAATCAGCCCCAGCATTTT
TRBJ2-7 | TRBV2 | few | NA | CASRGGRSGISYEQYF | TGTGCCAGCAGAGGGGGAAGGAGCGGGATCTCCTACGAGCAGTACTTC
TRBJ2-3 | TRBV11-2 | NA | NA | CASSFYDTQYF | TGTGCCAGCAGCTTTTACGATACGCAGTATTTT
TRBJ1-1 | TRBV30 | NA | TRBD1 | CAWAGGLNTEAFF | TGTGCCTGGGCAGGGGGCTTGAACACTGAAGCTTTCTTT
TRBJ2-1 | TRBV28 | once | NA | CASSLYGSLFF | TGTGCCAGCAGTTTATACGGGAGCCTGTTCTTC
TRBJ2-1 | TRBV6-6 | NA | NA | CASSPTGVGEQFF | TGTGCCAGCAGTCCGACTGGGGTCGGAGAGCAGTTCTTC
TRBJ2-5 | TRBV3-1/TRBV3-2 | once | TRBD1 | CASSHRTGDKETQYF | TGTGCCAGCAGCCATAGGACAGGGGACAAGGAGACCCAGTACTTC
TRBJ2-5 | TRBV9 | NA | NA | CASSVTPNQETQYF | TGTGCCAGCAGCGTAACACCCAACCAAGAGACCCAGTACTTC